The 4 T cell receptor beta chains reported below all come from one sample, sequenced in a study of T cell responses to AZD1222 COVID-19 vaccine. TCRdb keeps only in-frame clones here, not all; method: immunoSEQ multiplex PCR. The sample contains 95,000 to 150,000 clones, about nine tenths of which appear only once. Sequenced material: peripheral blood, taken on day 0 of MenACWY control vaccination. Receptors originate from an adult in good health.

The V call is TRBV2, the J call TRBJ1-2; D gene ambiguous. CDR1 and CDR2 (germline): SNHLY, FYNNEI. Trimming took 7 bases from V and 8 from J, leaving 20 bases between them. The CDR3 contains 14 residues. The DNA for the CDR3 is TGTGCCAGCACCCCCGAGGGAAATTCGGAAGGCTACACCTTC. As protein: CASTPEGNSEGYTF. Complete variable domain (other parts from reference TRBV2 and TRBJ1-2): EPEVTQTPSHQVTQMGQEVILRCVPISNHLYFYWYRQILGQKVEFLVSFYNNEISEKSEIFDDQFSVERPDGSNFTLKIRSTKLEDSAMYFCASTPEGNSEGYTFGSGTRLTVV.

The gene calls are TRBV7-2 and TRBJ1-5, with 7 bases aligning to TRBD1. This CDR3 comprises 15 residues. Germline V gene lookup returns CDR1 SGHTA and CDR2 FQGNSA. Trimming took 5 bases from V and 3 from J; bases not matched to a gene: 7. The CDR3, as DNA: TGTGCCAGCAGCGCAGTACAGGGGTACAATCAGCCCCAGCATTTT. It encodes CASSAVQGYNQPQHF.

The CDR3 DNA is TGTGCCAGCAGCTTGGATAGGACATTTAAGAGGACTGACTATGGCTACACCTTC. This codes for CASSLDRTFKRTDYGYTF. The chain combines TRBV5-6 with TRBJ1-2, with D perhaps matching TRBD1 (5 bases). V was clipped by 0 bases and J by 3 bases, with 21 bases between them. This CDR3 has 18 amino acids. From germline, CDR1 is SGHDT and CDR2 YYEEEE.

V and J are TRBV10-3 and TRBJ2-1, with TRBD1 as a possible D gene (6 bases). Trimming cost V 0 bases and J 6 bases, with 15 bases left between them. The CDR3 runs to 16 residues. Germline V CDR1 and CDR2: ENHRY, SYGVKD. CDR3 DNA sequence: TGTGCCATCAGTGAGTCGGCCCAGGGGAGAGGCAATGAGCAGTTCTTC. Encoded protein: CAISESAQGRGNEQFF.